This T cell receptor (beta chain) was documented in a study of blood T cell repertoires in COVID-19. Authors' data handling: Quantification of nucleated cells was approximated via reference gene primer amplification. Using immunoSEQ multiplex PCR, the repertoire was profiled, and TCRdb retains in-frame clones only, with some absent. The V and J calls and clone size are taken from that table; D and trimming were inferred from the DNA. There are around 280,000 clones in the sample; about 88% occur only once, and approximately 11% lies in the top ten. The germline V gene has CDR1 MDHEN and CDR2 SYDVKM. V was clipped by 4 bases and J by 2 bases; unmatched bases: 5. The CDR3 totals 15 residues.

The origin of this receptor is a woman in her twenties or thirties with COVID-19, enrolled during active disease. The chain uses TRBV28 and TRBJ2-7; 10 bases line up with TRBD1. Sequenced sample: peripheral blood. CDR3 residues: CASSSGTGATYEQYF. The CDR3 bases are TGTGCCAGCAGTTCCGGGACAGGGGCAACCTACGAGCAGTACTTC.